This T cell receptor (beta chain) was observed in a study of a mutant IDH1 vaccine in newly diagnosed glioma. Overall study: The vaccination schedule gave patients eight doses in weeks 1, 3, 5, 7, 11, 15, 19 and 23. The first vaccination came 4-6 weeks after radiotherapy alone, or with temozolomide cycles.

Libraries were prepared by immunoSEQ multiplex PCR; TCRdb keeps only in-frame clonotypes and omits some of them. This table has 50,000 to 75,000 clones, about four fifths appearing once. Sample time point: week 11, during vaccination. It was 300 ug of mutant IDH1 20-mer peptide that made up each vaccine dose, given with topical imiquimod. Trimming shortened V by 4 bases and J by 4 bases, and 11 bases separated the two germline ends. The CDR3 loop spans 13 amino acids. The germline V gene has CDR1 SGHTS and CDR2 YDEGEE. As for this clone: Its specificity is not known.

This receptor was taken from a man aged 50 to 59 with glioma. The V gene is TRBV5-8, the J gene TRBJ1-1; no firm D call. The sample consisted of PBMCs, taken from a glioma patient whose treatment included an IDH1 peptide vaccine. The CDR3 nucleotides read TGTGCCAGCAGCCACGGCAAGGCCACTGAAGCTTTCTTT. Translated: CASSHGKATEAFF. Filled out from reference TRBV5-8 and TRBJ1-1, the complete variable domain reads EAGVTQSPTHLIKTRGQQATLRCSPISGHTSVYWYQQALGLGLQFLLWYDEGEERNRGNFPPRFSGRQFPNYSSELNVNALELEDSALYLCASSHGKATEAFFGQGTRLTVV.